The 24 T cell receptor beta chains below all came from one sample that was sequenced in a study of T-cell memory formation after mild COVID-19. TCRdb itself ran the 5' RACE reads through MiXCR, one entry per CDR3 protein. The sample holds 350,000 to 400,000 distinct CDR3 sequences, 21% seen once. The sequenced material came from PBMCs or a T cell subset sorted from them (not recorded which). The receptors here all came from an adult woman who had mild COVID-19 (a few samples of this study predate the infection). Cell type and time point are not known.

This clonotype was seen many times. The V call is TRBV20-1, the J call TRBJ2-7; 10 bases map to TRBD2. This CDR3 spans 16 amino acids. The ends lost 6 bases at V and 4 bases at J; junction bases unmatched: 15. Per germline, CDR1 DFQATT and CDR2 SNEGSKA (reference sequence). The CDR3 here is CSAIPTSSGSLYEQYF. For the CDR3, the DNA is TGCAGTGCCATTCCGACATCTAGCGGGAGTTTATACGAGCAGTACTTC.

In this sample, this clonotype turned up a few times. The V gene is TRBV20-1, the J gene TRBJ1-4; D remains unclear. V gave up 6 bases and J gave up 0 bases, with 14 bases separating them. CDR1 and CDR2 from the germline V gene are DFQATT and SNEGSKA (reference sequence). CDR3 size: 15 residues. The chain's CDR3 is CSATNRYPTNEKLFF. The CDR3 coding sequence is TGCAGTGCCACTAACAGATACCCAACTAATGAAAAACTGTTTTTT.

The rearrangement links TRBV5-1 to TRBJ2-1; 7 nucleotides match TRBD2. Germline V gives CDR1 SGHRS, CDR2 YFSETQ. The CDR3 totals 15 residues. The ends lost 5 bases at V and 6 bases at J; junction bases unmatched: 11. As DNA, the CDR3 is TGCGCCAGCAGTCCGACTAGCAGCCCGGGCAATGAGCAGTTCTTC. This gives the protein CASSPTSSPGNEQFF.

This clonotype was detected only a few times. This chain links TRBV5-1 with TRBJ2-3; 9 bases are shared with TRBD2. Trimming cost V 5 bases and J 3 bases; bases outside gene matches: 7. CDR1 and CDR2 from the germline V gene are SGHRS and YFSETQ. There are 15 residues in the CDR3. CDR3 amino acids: CASSWSGGPTDTQYF. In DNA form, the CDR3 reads TGCGCCAGCAGTTGGAGCGGGGGGCCTACAGATACGCAGTATTTT.

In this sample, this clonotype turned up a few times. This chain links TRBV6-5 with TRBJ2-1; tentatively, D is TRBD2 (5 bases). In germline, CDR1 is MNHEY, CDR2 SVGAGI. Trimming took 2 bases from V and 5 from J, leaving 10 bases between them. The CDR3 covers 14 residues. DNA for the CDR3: TGTGCCAGCAGTTACAGGACTTCGCACAATGAGCAGTTCTTC. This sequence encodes CASSYRTSHNEQFF.

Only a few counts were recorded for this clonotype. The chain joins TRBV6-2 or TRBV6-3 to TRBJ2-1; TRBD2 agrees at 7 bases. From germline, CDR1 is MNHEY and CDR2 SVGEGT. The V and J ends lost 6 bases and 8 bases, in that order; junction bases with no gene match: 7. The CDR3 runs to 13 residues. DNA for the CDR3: TGTGCCAGCAGCCCGGGGAGGGTGGATGAGCAGTTCTTC. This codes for CASSPGRVDEQFF.

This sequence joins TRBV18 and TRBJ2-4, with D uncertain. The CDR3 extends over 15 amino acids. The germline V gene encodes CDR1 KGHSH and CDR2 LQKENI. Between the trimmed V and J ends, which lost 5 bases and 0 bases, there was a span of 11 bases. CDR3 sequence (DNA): TGTGCCAGCTCAACTGAGGTTCTAGCCAAAAACATTCAGTACTTC. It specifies CASSTEVLAKNIQYF.

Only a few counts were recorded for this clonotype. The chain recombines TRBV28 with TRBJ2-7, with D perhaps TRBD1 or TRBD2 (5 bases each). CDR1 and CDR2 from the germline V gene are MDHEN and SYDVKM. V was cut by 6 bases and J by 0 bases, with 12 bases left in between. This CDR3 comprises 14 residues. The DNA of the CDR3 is TGTGCCAGCAGGACCGGGACGGCCTCCTACGAGCAGTACTTC. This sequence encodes CASRTGTASYEQYF.

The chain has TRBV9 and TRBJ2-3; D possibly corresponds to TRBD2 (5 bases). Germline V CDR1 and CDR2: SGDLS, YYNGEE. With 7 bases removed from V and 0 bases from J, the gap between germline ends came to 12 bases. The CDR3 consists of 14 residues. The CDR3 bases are TGTGCCAGCTGCCCTGGCGGGAGCACAGATACGCAGTATTTT. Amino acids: CASCPGGSTDTQYF.

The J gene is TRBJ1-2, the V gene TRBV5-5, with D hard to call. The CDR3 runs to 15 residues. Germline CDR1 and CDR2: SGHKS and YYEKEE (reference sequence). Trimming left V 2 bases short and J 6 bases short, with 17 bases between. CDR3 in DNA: TGTGCCAGCAGCTTCCGGTCGGGAATTGGGGATGGCTACACCTTC. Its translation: CASSFRSGIGDGYTF.

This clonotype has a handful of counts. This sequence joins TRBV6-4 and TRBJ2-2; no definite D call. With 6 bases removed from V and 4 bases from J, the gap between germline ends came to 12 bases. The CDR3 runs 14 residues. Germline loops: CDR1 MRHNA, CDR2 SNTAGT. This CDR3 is CASSPTPGTGELFF. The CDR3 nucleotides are TGTGCCAGCAGCCCAACGCCGGGCACCGGGGAGCTGTTTTTT.

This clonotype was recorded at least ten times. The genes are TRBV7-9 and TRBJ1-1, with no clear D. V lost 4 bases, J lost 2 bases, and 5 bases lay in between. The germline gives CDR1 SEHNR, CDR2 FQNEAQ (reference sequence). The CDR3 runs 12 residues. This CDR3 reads CASSSPNTEAFF. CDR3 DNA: TGTGCCAGCAGCTCACCAAACACTGAAGCTTTCTTT.

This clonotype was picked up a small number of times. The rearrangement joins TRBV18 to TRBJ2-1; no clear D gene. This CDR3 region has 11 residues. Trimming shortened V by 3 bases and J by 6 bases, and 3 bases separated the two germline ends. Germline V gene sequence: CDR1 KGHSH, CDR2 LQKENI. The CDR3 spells CASSPTNEQFF. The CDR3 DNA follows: TGTGCCAGCTCACCCACCAATGAGCAGTTCTTC.

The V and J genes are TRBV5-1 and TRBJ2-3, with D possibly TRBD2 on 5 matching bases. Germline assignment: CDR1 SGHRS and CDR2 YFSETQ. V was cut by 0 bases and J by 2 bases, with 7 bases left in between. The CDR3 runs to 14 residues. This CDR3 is CASSLGGYTDTQYF. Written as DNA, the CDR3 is TGCGCCAGCAGCTTGGGAGGGTACACAGATACGCAGTATTTT.

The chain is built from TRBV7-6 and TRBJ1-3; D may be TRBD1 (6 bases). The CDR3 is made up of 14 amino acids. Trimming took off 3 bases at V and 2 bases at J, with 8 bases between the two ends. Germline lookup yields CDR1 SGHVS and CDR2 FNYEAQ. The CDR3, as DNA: TGTGCCAGCAGCTTTTCAGGGGCTGGAAACACCATATATTTT. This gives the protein CASSFSGAGNTIYF.

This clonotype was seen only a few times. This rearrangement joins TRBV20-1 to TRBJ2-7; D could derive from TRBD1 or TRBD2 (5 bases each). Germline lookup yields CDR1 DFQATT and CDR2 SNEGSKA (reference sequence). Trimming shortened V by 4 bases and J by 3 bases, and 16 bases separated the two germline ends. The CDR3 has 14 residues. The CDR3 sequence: CSANSPRDGYEQYF. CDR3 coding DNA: TGCAGTGCTAACAGTCCCAGGGACGGCTACGAGCAGTACTTC.

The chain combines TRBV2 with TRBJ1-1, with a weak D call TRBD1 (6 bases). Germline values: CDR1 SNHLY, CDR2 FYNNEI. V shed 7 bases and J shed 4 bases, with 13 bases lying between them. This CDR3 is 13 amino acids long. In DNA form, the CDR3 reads TGTGCCAGCACCCAGGGGTTTCGCACTGAAGCTTTCTTT. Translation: CASTQGFRTEAFF.

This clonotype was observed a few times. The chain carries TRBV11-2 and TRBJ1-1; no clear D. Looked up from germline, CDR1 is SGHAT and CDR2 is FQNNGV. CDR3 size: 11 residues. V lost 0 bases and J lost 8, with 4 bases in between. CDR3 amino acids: CASSLDQEAFF. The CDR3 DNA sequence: TGTGCCAGCAGCTTAGATCAGGAAGCTTTCTTT.

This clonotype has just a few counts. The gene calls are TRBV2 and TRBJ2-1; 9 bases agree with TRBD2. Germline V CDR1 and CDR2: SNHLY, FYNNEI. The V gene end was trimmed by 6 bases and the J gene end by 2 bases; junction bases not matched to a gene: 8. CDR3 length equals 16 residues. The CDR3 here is CASRRGLAHAYNEQFF. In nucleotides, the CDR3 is TGTGCCAGCAGAAGGGGACTAGCACATGCCTACAATGAGCAGTTCTTC.

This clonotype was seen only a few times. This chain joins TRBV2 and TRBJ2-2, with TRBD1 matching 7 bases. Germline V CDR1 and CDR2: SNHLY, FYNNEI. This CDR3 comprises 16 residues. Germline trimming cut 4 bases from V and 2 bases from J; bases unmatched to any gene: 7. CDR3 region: CASSAGTAYNTGELFF. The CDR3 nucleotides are TGTGCCAGCAGTGCAGGGACAGCCTATAACACCGGGGAGCTGTTTTTT.

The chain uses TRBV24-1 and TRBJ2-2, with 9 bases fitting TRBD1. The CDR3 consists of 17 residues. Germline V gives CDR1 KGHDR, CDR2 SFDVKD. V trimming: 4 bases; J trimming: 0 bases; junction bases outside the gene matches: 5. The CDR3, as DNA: TGTGCCACCAGTGAGGGGGACAGGGCCGCGAACACCGGGGAGCTGTTTTTT. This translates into CATSEGDRAANTGELFF.

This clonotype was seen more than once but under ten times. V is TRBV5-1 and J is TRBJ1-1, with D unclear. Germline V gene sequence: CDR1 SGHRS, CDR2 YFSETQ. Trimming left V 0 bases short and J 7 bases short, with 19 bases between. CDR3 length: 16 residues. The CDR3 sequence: CASSLVLDGTELEAFF. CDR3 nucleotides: TGCGCCAGCAGCTTGGTCCTCGACGGAACAGAACTTGAAGCTTTCTTT.

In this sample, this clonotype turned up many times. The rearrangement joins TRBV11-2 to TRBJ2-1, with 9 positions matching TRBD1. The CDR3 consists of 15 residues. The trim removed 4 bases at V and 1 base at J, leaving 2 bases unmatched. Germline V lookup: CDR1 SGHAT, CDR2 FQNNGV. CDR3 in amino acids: CASSSGQGSYNEQFF. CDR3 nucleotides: TGTGCCAGCAGCTCTGGACAGGGGTCCTACAATGAGCAGTTCTTC.

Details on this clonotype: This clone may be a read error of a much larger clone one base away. CDR3 DNA sequence: TGTGCCACCAGTGATTTAACTAGGGGGACTAGCAGCACAGATACGCAGTATTTT. Translated: CATSDLTRGTSSTDTQYF. V usage is TRBV24-1 and J usage is TRBJ2-3; 9 nucleotides match TRBD2. Germline V gives CDR1 KGHDR, CDR2 SFDVKD. The CDR3 consists of 18 residues. With 1 base clipped from V and 0 bases from J, the junction kept 7 bases outside the gene matches.